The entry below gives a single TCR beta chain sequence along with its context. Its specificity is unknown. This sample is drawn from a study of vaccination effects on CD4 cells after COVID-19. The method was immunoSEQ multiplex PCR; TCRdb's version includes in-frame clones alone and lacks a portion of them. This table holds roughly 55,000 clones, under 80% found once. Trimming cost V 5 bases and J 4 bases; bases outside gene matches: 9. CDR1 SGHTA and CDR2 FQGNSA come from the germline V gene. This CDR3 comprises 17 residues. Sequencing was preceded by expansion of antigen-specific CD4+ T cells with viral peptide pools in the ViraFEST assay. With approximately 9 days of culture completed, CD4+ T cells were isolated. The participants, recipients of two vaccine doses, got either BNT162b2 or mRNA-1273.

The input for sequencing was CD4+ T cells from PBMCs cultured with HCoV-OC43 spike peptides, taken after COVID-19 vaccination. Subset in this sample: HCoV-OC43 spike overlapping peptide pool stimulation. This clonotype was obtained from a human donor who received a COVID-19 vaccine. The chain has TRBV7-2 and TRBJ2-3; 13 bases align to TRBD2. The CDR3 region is CASSLMTSGGLADTQYF. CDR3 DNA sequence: TGTGCCAGCAGCCTTATGACTAGCGGGGGGTTGGCAGATACGCAGTATTTT.